The text below deals with one TCR beta chain. Its antigen is currently unknown. The sample comes from a study of shared clonotypes between healthy human individuals. Whole-study findings and limits: Clonotypes shared by all four sorted-subset donors had higher generation probabilities than non-shared clonotypes. The sampled material consisted only of blood, and tissue repertoires are likely to differ.

The CDR3 length is 14 residues. Germline V CDR1 and CDR2: SGHTS, YDEGEE. With V trimmed by 4 bases and J by 3 bases, 5 bases remained unmatched. Sequencing used immunoSEQ multiplex PCR; TCRdb keeps in-frame clones, though not all of them. Among some 2 million clones listed, 85% to 95% were seen once. This receptor was obtained from a man between 18 and 35 years old in good health. Input material: naive CD4+ T cells sorted from blood. Subset described: CD45RA+ positively selected. The chain links TRBV5-8 to TRBJ1-2, with 8 bases matching TRBD1. The CDR3 here is CASSRRGQDYGYTF. CDR3 DNA: TGTGCCAGCAGCCGCCGGGGACAGGACTATGGCTACACCTTC.